These 29 T cell receptor beta chains were sequenced from one sample in a study of CD8+CD57+ T cells in acquired aplastic anemia. The study's findings and limits: The CD8+CD57+ cells of patients were less diverse than their total CD4+ and CD8+ pools.

Which antigens these TCRs recognize remains unknown. For sequencing, patients were chosen who had shown expansion of CD8+CD57+ cells by flow cytometry. Both TCR beta VDJ combination and CDR3 sequence profiling were carried out. Genomic DNA was the template for this profiling. TCRdb fed the reads into MiXCR, producing one record per CDR3 protein. The sample has 16,000 or so distinct CDR3 sequences, around two fifths seen once. Sequencing was performed on CD8+CD57+ T cells sorted from PBMCs. Described subset: bead-enriched CD8+CD57+ effector memory T cells from SAA patients. All receptors derive from a human donor with aplastic anemia.

The chain is built from TRBV19 and TRBJ1-1, with 11 bases that match TRBD1. The CDR3 contains 16 residues. The germline CDR1 and CDR2 sequences are LNHDA and SQIVND (reference sequence). The V and J ends lost 3 bases and 0 bases, in that order; junction bases with no gene match: 3. DNA of the CDR3: TGTGCCAGTAGTATGGGACAGGGGGGGATGAACACTGAAGCTTTCTTT. It yields the protein CASSMGQGGMNTEAFF.

About this clonotype itself: This could be a read error, since a much larger clone is one nucleotide away. No conserved phenylalanine or tryptophan is present at the end of the CDR3, so a read error is the likely explanation. This chain uses TRBV15 with TRBJ1-6, with unresolved D. The germline CDR1 and CDR2 sequences are LNHNV and YYDKDF (reference sequence). With 0 bases removed from V and 9 bases from J, the gap between germline ends came to 15 bases. The CDR3 has 16 amino acids. The CDR3 DNA follows: TGTGCCACCAGCAGAGATCGCCTTGGAGGGTTTTCACCCCTCCACTCT. As protein: CATSRDRLGGFSPLHS.

The chain combines TRBV5-4 with TRBJ2-7, with 8 bases lining up with TRBD2. The CDR3 consists of 15 residues. CDR1 and CDR2 from the germline V gene are SGHNT and YYREEE (reference sequence). Unmatched junction bases numbered 7, after V lost 1 base and J lost 4 bases. The CDR3 spells CASSLPGGRFYEQYF. CDR3 nucleotides: TGTGCCAGCAGCTTGCCGGGGGGGCGCTTTTACGAGCAGTACTTC. Supplemented by reference TRBV5-4 and TRBJ2-7, the full variable domain reads ETGVTQSPTHLIKTRGQQVTLRCSSQSGHNTVSWYQQALGQGPQFIFQYYREEENGRGNFPPRFSGLQFPNYSSELNVNALELDDSALYLCASSLPGGRFYEQYFGPGTRLTVT.

This clonotype was seen more than once but under ten times. V and J are TRBV7-3 and TRBJ2-5; TRBD2 aligns across 7 bases. The CDR3 runs to 16 residues. J was trimmed by 5 bases and V by 1 base; bases with no gene match: 10. The germline V gene encodes CDR1 SGHTA and CDR2 FQGTGA. Here the CDR3 reads CASSLIAASGAETQYF. The DNA of the CDR3 is TGTGCCAGCAGCTTAATAGCGGCTAGCGGTGCGGAGACCCAGTACTTC.

The chain joins TRBV2 to TRBJ1-2; D perhaps matches TRBD1 (5 bases). Trimming took off 6 bases at V and 4 bases at J, with 9 bases between the two ends. CDR1 is SNHLY, CDR2 FYNNEI, per germline. This CDR3 contains 12 residues. The CDR3 is CASSGDSYGYTF. The CDR3 DNA follows: TGTGCCAGCAGCGGTGACAGCTATGGCTACACCTTC.

This clonotype was recorded a few times. V is TRBV5-1 and J is TRBJ2-3; D possibly corresponds to TRBD1 (6 bases). Trimming took off 4 bases at V and 3 bases at J, with 12 bases between the two ends. Germline V gives CDR1 SGHRS, CDR2 YFSETQ. CDR3 size: 14 residues. CDR3 bases: TGCGCCAGCAGCGTACAGGGTGGAACAGATACGCAGTATTTT. This codes for CASSVQGGTDTQYF. Together with reference TRBV5-1 and TRBJ2-3, the CDR3 gives the full variable domain: KAGVTQTPRYLIKTRGQQVTLSCSPISGHRSVSWYQQTPGQGLQFLFEYFSETQRNKGNFPGRFSGRQFSNSRSEMNVSTLELGDSALYLCASSVQGGTDTQYFGPGTRLTVL.

This clonotype was observed many times. The chain uses TRBV3-1 and TRBJ2-7; no reliable D call. This CDR3 contains 15 residues. Per the germline V gene, CDR1 is LGHDT and CDR2 is YNNKEL (reference sequence). The V end was cut by 3 bases, the J end by 0 bases, with 12 bases between. The DNA of the CDR3 is TGTGCCAGCAGCCATGTTCTGAGCCCCTCCTACGAGCAGTACTTC. It translates to CASSHVLSPSYEQYF.

Of note for this clonotype: A read error is likely, as this CDR3 ends without the conserved phenylalanine or tryptophan. The chain combines TRBV15 with TRBJ2-1; TRBD1 aligns across 10 bases. Germline assignment: CDR1 LNHNV and CDR2 YYDKDF (reference sequence). Unmatched junction bases numbered 8, after V lost 2 bases and J lost 4 bases. This CDR3 has 17 amino acids. CDR3 bases: TGTGCCACCAGCAGACCATTTCCGGGACAGGGGTACAATGAGCAGTTCCTC. This codes for CATSRPFPGQGYNEQFL.

The chain carries TRBV15 and TRBJ1-5, with 12 bases that match TRBD1. V lost 3 bases, J lost 6 bases, and 6 bases stayed unmatched. The CDR3 spans 16 residues. CDR1 is LNHNV and CDR2 is YYDKDF in the germline V gene (reference sequence). This CDR3 reads CATSRGDRGHIQPQHF. The CDR3 nucleotides read TGTGCCACCAGCAGGGGGGACAGGGGGCATATTCAGCCCCAGCATTTT.

The rearrangement joins TRBV19 to TRBJ2-3, with D tentatively TRBD1 or TRBD2 (7 bases each). V was clipped by 5 bases and J by 6 bases, with 15 bases between them. Germline V lookup: CDR1 LNHDA, CDR2 SQIVND (reference sequence). The CDR3 is 14 amino acids. CDR3 coding DNA: TGTGCCAGTAGTGGGAGGGGGCTTAAGGATACGCAGTATTTT. Translating gives CASSGRGLKDTQYF.

This chain joins TRBV11-3 and TRBJ1-5; tentatively, D is TRBD1 (5 bases). CDR1 is SGHNT, CDR2 YENEEA, per germline. The CDR3 sequence is 15 residues long. V gave up 6 bases and J gave up 7 bases, with 19 bases separating them. CDR3 DNA sequence: TGTGCCAGCAGGTTGATGCAGGGTATATACCAGCCCCAGCATTTT. This sequence encodes CASRLMQGIYQPQHF. The variable domain in full, completed from reference TRBV11-3 and TRBJ1-5, reads EAGVVQSPRYKIIEKKQPVAFWCNPISGHNTLYWYLQNLGQGPELLIRYENEEAVDDSQLPKDRFSAERLKGVDSTLKIQPAELGDSAVYLCASRLMQGIYQPQHFGDGTRLSIL.

The rearrangement uses TRBV20-1 and TRBJ2-3; D gene uncertain. The CDR3 has 12 amino acids. V was trimmed by 3 bases and J by 0 bases, leaving 4 bases between them. Per germline, CDR1 DFQATT and CDR2 SNEGSKA (reference sequence). The CDR3 region is CSARPSTDTQYF. CDR3 bases: TGCAGTGCTAGGCCCAGCACAGATACGCAGTATTTT.

In this sample, this clonotype turned up many times. The chain recombines TRBV28 with TRBJ2-7; D is unclear. This CDR3 comprises 14 residues. The germline V gene encodes CDR1 MDHEN and CDR2 SYDVKM. V was pared by 7 bases and J by 0 bases, with 13 bases between. The CDR3 region is CASKIRDNSYEQYF. The CDR3 DNA reads as TGTGCCAGCAAAATTAGAGACAACTCCTACGAGCAGTACTTC. Combining the CDR3 with reference TRBV28 and TRBJ2-7 gives the whole variable domain DVKVTQSSRYLVKRTGEKVFLECVQDMDHENMFWYRQDPGLGLRLIYFSYDVKMKEKGDIPEGYSVSREKKERFSLILESASTNQTSMYLCASKIRDNSYEQYFGPGTRLTVT.

The rearrangement uses TRBV6-5 and TRBJ1-6; no reliable D call. The CDR3 consists of 17 residues. Germline CDR1 and CDR2: MNHEY and SVGAGI. V lost 2 bases to trimming and J lost 0 bases, with 11 bases between them. The CDR3 region has the DNA TGTGCCAGCAGTTACCGGAGGGAGAGCTCCTATAATTCACCCCTCCACTTT. Its protein product is CASSYRRESSYNSPLHF.

This clonotype was seen once. The chain uses TRBV9 and TRBJ1-2; 9 bases are shared with TRBD1. There are 13 residues in the CDR3. Trimming at V came to 7 bases and at J to 8 bases, leaving 9 bases not matched to a gene. Germline V gives CDR1 SGDLS, CDR2 YYNGEE. DNA for the CDR3: TGTGCCAGCGGACCGGACAGGGGATTAGGCTACACCTTC. This translates into CASGPDRGLGYTF.

This chain uses TRBV15 with TRBJ1-1; 11 bases match TRBD1. The CDR3 contains 15 residues. After removal of 2 bases from V and 4 bases from J, the junction contained 3 bases not matched to a gene. Germline-derived CDR1 and CDR2 are LNHNV and YYDKDF (reference sequence). CDR3 in amino acids: CATSRPGTGGTEAFF. Here the CDR3 DNA reads TGTGCCACCAGCAGACCCGGGACAGGGGGCACTGAAGCTTTCTTT.

On this clonotype itself: With a much larger clone just one base away, this may be a read error. The genes are TRBV15 and TRBJ1-6; D ambiguous. Germline loops: CDR1 LNHNV, CDR2 YYDKDF (reference sequence). This CDR3 has 14 residues. The V end was cut by 5 bases, the J end by 10 bases, with 15 bases between. The CDR3 is CATSGRSGGSPLHF. CDR3 coding DNA: TGTGCCACCAGCGGACGGTCGGGAGGGTCACCCCTCCACTTT.

This CDR3 reads CASSLVGENSYNEQFF. Here the CDR3 DNA reads TGTGCCAGCTCCTTGGTTGGCGAAAATTCCTACAATGAGCAGTTCTTC. This rearrangement joins TRBV12-3 or TRBV12-4 to TRBJ2-1; D gene uncertain. V gave up 8 bases and J gave up 1 base, with 18 bases separating them. The CDR3 is 16 residues long.

For this clonotype: One junction end disagrees with the germline gene, perhaps due to a read error. The chain couples TRBV15 to TRBJ1-1; no definite D call. The CDR3 extends over 15 amino acids. Germline V gives CDR1 LNHNV, CDR2 YYDKDF (reference sequence). The CDR3 loop reads CTTSNSHAVNAGAFF. The CDR3 DNA follows: TGTACCACCAGCAACTCACACGCAGTGAACGCTGGAGCTTTCTTT.

J is TRBJ2-3 and V is TRBV29-1; 7 nucleotides agree with TRBD2. V dropped 6 bases and J dropped 5; count of bases not matched to a gene: 14. The germline gives CDR1 SQVTM, CDR2 ANQGSEA. The length of the CDR3 is 15 residues. CDR3 bases: TGCAGCGTCCGCTTCCCCCGGACTAGGGAAGATACGCAGTATTTT. This codes for CSVRFPRTREDTQYF.

This clonotype was observed a handful of times. The CDR3 protein is CSARGGVGGTEAFF. In DNA form, the CDR3 reads TGCAGTGCTAGAGGGGGTGTCGGGGGCACTGAAGCTTTCTTT. The rearrangement joins TRBV20-1 to TRBJ1-1, with D possibly matching TRBD1 (5 bases). Germline V gives CDR1 DFQATT, CDR2 SNEGSKA (reference sequence). Trimming took off 1 base at V and 4 bases at J, with 13 bases between the two ends. CDR3 length: 14 amino acids.

Note on this clonotype: This may arise from a read error, as a much more abundant clone is one base away. The chain links TRBV27 to TRBJ2-3, with 7 bases aligning to TRBD2. The germline V gene has CDR1 MNHEY and CDR2 SMNVEV (reference sequence). There are 13 residues in the CDR3. The CDR3 DNA reads as TGTGCCAGCAGTTTTGGGGGGGGAGATACGCGGTATTTT. This sequence encodes CASSFGGGDTRYF.

J is TRBJ2-7 and V is TRBV10-3; the D is unclear. The V gene lost 6 bases and the J gene lost 2 bases, with 14 bases spanning the gap. The germline V gene encodes CDR1 ENHRY and CDR2 SYGVKD. The length of the CDR3 is 14 residues. The CDR3 loop is CAISHGTETYEQYF. The CDR3 DNA is TGTGCCATCAGCCATGGAACAGAAACCTACGAGCAGTACTTC.

This clonotype is a singleton in its sample. At one end the junction does not follow the germline gene, possibly because of a read error. The genes are TRBV10-3 and TRBJ2-7; TRBD1 aligns across 10 bases. CDR1 ENHRY and CDR2 SYGVKD come from the germline V gene. CDR3 length: 16 residues. This chain's CDR3 is CAISESGQGSPGELYF. The CDR3 DNA reads TGTGCCATCAGTGAGTCGGGACAGGGGTCCCCCGGGGAGCTGTACTTC.

The V call is TRBV20-1, the J call TRBJ2-3; D may be TRBD1 (6 bases). CDR1 is DFQATT and CDR2 is SNEGSKA in the germline V gene (reference sequence). The CDR3 loop spans 14 amino acids. Trimming left V 3 bases short and J 4 bases short, with 14 bases between. The CDR3 DNA reads TGCAGTGCTAGTAACAGGGTAGGGGCAGATACGCAGTATTTT. Its protein product is CSASNRVGADTQYF.

The rearrangement uses TRBV4-1 and TRBJ1-4; TRBD1 might be the D (5 bases). This CDR3 comprises 14 residues. The V gene lost 3 bases and the J gene lost 8 bases, with 13 bases spanning the gap. The germline gives CDR1 MGHRA, CDR2 YSYEKL. The CDR3 is CASSQRREGEKLFF. The CDR3 DNA sequence: TGCGCCAGCAGCCAGCGCAGGGAGGGGGAAAAACTGTTTTTT.

The chain joins TRBV11-1 to TRBJ2-1; TRBD2 aligns across 8 bases. Germline-derived CDR1 and CDR2 are SGHAT and FQDESV (reference sequence). V shed 5 bases and J 7 bases; nucleotides not matched to a gene: 7. CDR3 length: 14 amino acids. The CDR3 sequence: CASSLPGTSNEQFF. In DNA, the CDR3 is TGTGCCAGCAGCCTACCTGGGACTAGTAATGAGCAGTTCTTC.

The chain joins TRBV28 to TRBJ2-7, with 7 bases identical to TRBD1. The CDR3 extends over 15 amino acids. V shed 6 bases, J shed 0 bases, and the junction held 8 bases outside the gene matches. CDR1 is MDHEN, CDR2 SYDVKM, per germline. CDR3 sequence reads: CASSPGTAASYEQYF. CDR3 nucleotides: TGTGCCAGCAGCCCAGGGACAGCGGCCTCCTACGAGCAGTACTTC.

The chain is built from TRBV7-9 and TRBJ1-1; D is undetermined. This CDR3 has 13 amino acids. Germline CDR1 and CDR2: SEHNR and FQNEAQ (reference sequence). The V end lost 10 bases, the J end lost 1 base, and 13 bases lay between the germline ends. The CDR3 nucleotides read TGTGCCACCGGGGTAGCCCAGAACACTGAAGCTTTCTTT. Its translation is CATGVAQNTEAFF.